The text below deals with one T cell receptor (beta chain). What it binds is unknown. This specimen comes from a study of Ad26.COV2.S vaccination and SARS-CoV-2 variants. Across the whole study: The vaccine Ad26.COV2.S was put into the muscle once, or twice with 56 days between.

This sample's treatment: approximately 18 received Ad26.COV2.S at low or high dose, single or two shots; roughly five received placebo; per-sample allocation not given. Specimen acquisition occurred on day 63 following the initial vaccine or placebo injection. The V segment lost 6 bases and the J segment 9 bases; nucleotides outside the gene matches: 8. The CDR3 is 12 residues long. Germline V CDR1 and CDR2: MNHEY, SMNVEV (reference sequence). Findings of the study overall: Reported findings describe substantial breadth in spike-specific CD8+ and CD4+ T cell responses following vaccination. TCR breadth and depth analyses may have underestimated total T cell responses.

Generated by immunoSEQ multiplex PCR, the TCRdb table keeps only in-frame clones and is missing some. The sample yields approximately 350,000 clones, around 87% seen once. The receptor was derived from a person aged 18-60 years who received the Ad26.COV2.S COVID-19 vaccine or a placebo. V gene TRBV27 combines with J gene TRBJ2-7; 7 bases align to TRBD1. The sample consisted of peripheral blood, taken in a trial of Ad26.COV2.S vaccine versus placebo. The CDR3 loop reads CASSSGTEGQYF. The DNA for the CDR3 is TGTGCCAGCAGCTCCGGGACAGAGGGGCAGTACTTC.